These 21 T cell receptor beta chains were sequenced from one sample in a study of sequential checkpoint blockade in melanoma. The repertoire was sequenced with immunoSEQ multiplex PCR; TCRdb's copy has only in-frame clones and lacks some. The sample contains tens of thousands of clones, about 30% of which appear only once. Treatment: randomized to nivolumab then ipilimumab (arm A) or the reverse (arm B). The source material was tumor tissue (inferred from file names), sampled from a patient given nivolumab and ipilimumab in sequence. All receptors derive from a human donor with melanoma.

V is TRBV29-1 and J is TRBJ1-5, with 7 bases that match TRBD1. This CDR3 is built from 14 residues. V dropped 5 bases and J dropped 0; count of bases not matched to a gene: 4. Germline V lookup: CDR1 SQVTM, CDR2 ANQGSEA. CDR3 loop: CSVLDRDSNQPQHF. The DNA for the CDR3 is TGCAGCGTTCTAGACAGGGATAGCAATCAGCCCCAGCATTTT. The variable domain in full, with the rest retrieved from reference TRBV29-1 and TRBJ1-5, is SAVISQKPSRDICQRGTSLTIQCQVDSQVTMMFWYRQQPGQSLTLIATANQGSEATYESGFVIDKFPISRPNLTFSTLTVSNMSPEDSSIYLCSVLDRDSNQPQHFGDGTRLSIL.

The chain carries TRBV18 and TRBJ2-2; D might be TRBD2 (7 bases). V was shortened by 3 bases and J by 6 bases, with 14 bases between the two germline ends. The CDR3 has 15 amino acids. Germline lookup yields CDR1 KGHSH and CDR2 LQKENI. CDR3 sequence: CASSPSGGQAGELFF. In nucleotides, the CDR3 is TGTGCCAGCTCACCCTCCGGGGGGCAGGCCGGGGAGCTGTTTTTT.

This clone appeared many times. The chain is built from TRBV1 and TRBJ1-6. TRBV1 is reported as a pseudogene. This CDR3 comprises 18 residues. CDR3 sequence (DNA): TGCGCCAGCAGCCAAGCCCGGAGCTTGGGTTCCTATAATTCACCCCTCCACTTT. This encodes CASSQARSLGSYNSPLHF.

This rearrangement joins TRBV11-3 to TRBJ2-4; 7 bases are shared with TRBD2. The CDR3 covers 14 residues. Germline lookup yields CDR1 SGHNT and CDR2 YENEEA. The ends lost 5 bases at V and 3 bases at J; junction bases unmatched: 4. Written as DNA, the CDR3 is TGTGCCAGCAGCACGGGGGGTGGCAAAAACATTCAGTACTTC. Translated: CASSTGGGKNIQYF.

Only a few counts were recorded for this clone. CDR3 loop: CASSPRPAGTNEKLFF. The CDR3 bases are TGTGCCAGCAGTCCGCGCCCGGCGGGAACTAATGAAAAACTGTTTTTT. This sequence joins TRBV28 and TRBJ1-4, with D hard to call. Germline values: CDR1 MDHEN, CDR2 SYDVKM. This CDR3 is 16 amino acids long. V was pared by 5 bases and J by 1 base, with 14 bases between.

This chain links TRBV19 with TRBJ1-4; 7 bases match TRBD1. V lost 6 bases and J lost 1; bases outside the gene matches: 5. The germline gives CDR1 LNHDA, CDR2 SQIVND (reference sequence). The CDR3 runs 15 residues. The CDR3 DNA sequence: TGTGCCAGTAGCACAGGGGAACAAACTAATGAAAAACTGTTTTTT. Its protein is CASSTGEQTNEKLFF.

The CDR3 spells CASSIQFSRATEAFF. CDR3 nucleotides: TGTGCCAGTAGTATTCAGTTTTCGAGGGCCACTGAAGCTTTCTTT. This chain links TRBV19 with TRBJ1-1; no clear D. The CDR3 totals 15 residues. Trimming removed 3 bases at V and 4 bases at J, with 15 bases between. Germline loops: CDR1 LNHDA, CDR2 SQIVND (reference sequence). Full variable domain (rest looked up from reference TRBV19 and TRBJ1-1): DGGITQSPKYLFRKEGQNVTLSCEQNLNHDAMYWYRQDPGQGLRLIYYSQIVNDFQKGDIAEGYSVSREKKESFPLTVTSAQKNPTAFYLCASSIQFSRATEAFFGQGTRLTVV.

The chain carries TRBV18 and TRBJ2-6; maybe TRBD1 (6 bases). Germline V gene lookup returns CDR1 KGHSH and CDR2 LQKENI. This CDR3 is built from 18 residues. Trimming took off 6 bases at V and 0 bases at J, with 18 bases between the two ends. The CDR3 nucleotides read TGTGCCAGCTCCATAATCGGACAGACCTTCTCTGGGGCCAACGTCCTGACTTTC. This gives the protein CASSIIGQTFSGANVLTF.

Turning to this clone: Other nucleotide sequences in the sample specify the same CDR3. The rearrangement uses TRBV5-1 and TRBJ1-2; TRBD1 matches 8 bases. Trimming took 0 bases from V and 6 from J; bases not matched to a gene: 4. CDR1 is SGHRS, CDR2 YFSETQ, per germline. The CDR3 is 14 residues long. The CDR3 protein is CASSLDPGGDGYTF. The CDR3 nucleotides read TGCGCCAGCAGCTTGGATCCAGGGGGCGATGGCTACACCTTC.

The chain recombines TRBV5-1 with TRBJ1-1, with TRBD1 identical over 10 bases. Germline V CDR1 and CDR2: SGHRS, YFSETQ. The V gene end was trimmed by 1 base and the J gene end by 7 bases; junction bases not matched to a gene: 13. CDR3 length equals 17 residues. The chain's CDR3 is CASSLNSGQGTGFEAFF. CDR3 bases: TGCGCCAGCAGCTTGAATTCGGGACAGGGGACTGGATTTGAAGCTTTCTTT. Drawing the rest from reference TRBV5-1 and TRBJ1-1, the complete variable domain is KAGVTQTPRYLIKTRGQQVTLSCSPISGHRSVSWYQQTPGQGLQFLFEYFSETQRNKGNFPGRFSGRQFSNSRSEMNVSTLELGDSALYLCASSLNSGQGTGFEAFFGQGTRLTVV.

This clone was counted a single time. The CDR3 here is CASSNGQQRNTGELFF. In DNA form, the CDR3 reads TGCGCCAGCAGCAATGGGCAACAGAGGAACACCGGGGAGCTGTTTTTT. The chain links TRBV5-1 to TRBJ2-2, with D hard to call. The CDR3 length is 16 residues. V was shortened by 4 bases and J by 1 base, with 14 bases between the two germline ends. Germline CDR1 and CDR2: SGHRS and YFSETQ.

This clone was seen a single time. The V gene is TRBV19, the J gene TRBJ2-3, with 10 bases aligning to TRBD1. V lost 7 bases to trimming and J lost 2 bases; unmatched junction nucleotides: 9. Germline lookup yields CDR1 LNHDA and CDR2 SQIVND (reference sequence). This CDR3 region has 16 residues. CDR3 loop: CASTPDRGLPTDTQYF. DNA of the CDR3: TGTGCCAGTACCCCTGACAGGGGGCTTCCCACAGATACGCAGTATTTT.

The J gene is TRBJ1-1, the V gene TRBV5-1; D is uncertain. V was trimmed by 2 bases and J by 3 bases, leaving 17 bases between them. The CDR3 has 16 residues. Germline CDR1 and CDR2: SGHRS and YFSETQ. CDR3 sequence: CASSFTTDGRYTEAFF. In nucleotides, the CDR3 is TGCGCCAGCAGCTTTACTACGGACGGAAGGTACACTGAAGCTTTCTTT.

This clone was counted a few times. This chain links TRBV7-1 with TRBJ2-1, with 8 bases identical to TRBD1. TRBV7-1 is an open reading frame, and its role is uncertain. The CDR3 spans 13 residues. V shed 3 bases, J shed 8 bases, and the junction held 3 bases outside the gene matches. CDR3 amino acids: CASSSRTGYEQFF. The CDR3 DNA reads TGTGCCAGCAGCTCGCGGACAGGGTATGAGCAGTTCTTC.

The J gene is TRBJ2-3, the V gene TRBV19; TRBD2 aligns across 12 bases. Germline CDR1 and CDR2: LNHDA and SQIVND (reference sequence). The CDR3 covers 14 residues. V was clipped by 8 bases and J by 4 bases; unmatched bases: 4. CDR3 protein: CASGLAGGSDTQYF. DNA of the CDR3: TGTGCCAGTGGGCTAGCGGGAGGGTCAGATACGCAGTATTTT.

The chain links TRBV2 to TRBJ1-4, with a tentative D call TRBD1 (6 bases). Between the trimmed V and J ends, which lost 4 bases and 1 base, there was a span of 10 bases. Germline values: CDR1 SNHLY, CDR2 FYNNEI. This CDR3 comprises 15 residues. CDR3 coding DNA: TGTGCCAGCAGTGGGGACATGTTAACTAATGAAAAACTGTTTTTT. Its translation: CASSGDMLTNEKLFF.

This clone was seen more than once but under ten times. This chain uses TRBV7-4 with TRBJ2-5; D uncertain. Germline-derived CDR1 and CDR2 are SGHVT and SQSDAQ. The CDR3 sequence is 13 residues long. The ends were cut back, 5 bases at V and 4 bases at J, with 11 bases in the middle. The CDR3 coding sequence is TGTGCCAGCAGCCAAGGTCTTAGAGAGACCCAGTACTTC. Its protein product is CASSQGLRETQYF.

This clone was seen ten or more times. The CDR3 region has the DNA TGTGCCAGCAGCCCCCTAGCGGGAGGTAGCGAGCAGTACTTC. Amino acid sequence: CASSPLAGGSEQYF. This chain joins TRBV11-3 and TRBJ2-7; 11 positions match TRBD2. The CDR3 totals 14 residues. V lost 5 bases and J lost 6; bases outside the gene matches: 6. Per the germline V gene, CDR1 is SGHNT and CDR2 is YENEEA.

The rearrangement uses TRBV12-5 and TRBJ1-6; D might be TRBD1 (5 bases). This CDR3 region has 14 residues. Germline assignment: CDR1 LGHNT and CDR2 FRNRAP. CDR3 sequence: CASNPLGPYSPLHF. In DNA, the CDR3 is TGTGCCAGCAACCCACTGGGGCCATATTCACCCCTCCACTTT.

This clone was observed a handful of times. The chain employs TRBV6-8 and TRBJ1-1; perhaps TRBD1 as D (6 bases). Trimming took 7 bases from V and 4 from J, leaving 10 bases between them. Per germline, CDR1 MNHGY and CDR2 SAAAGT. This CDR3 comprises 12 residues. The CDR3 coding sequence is TGTGCCAGCACTGAGGGGGGCACTGAAGCTTTCTTT. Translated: CASTEGGTEAFF.

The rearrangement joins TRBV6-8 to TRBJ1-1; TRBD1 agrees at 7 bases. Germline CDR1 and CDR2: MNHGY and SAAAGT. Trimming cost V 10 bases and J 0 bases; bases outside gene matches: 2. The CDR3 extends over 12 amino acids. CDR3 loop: CAIGQVNTEAFF. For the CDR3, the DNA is TGTGCCATTGGACAGGTGAACACTGAAGCTTTCTTT.